This TCR beta chain was identified during a study of identical twins. General study results and limits: The study found that models underestimated out-of-frame TCR alpha sharing in monozygotic twins. Whereas memory repertoires showed no such difference, abundant cord blood beta clonotypes carried fewer insertions.

The CDR3 length is 15 residues. Germline V lookup: CDR1 PRHDT, CDR2 FYEKMQ (reference sequence). V gave up 5 bases and J gave up 7 bases, with 20 bases separating them. In its sample, this clonotype was seen a few times. Its specificity is not known. MiXCR, run by TCRdb on the 5' RACE reads, gives a single entry per CDR3 protein. Seen here are 240,000 or so distinct CDR3 sequences, approximately 7% observed once, and the top ten hold roughly 3.6%. The same data also went into a second study, on yellow fever vaccine responses in identical twins. That source notes: Reportedly, the response of twins' T cells to the vaccine seemed partly convergent, partly personalized.

This clonotype originated in a woman aged 18-29 years in good health. The chain uses TRBV13 and TRBJ2-5; D tentatively fits TRBD1 or TRBD2 (5 bases each). The sequencing input was memory (CD45RO+) T cells sorted from blood. The CDR3 DNA is TGTGCCAGCAGCCTCGACGATGAGGGGACGGGGACCCAGTACTTC. Translating gives CASSLDDEGTGTQYF.